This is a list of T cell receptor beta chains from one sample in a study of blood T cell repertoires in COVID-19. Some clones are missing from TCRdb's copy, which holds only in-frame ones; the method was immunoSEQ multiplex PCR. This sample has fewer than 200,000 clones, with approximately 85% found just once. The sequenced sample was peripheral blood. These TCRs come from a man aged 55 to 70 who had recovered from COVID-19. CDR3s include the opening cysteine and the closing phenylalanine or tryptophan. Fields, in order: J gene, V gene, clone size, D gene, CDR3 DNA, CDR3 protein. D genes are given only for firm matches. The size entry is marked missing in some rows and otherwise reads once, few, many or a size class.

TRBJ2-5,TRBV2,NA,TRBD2,TGTGCCAGCAACCTAGTGGTAGCGGGGTCGGCCCAGTACTTC,CASNLVVAGSAQYF
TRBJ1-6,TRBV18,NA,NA,TGTGCCAGCTCCCCCGGGACAACAGCCTCACCCCTCCACTTT,CASSPGTTASPLHF
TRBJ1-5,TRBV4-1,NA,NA,TGCGCCAGCAGCCTCCGGGGGGGATCTAATCAGCCCCAGCATTTT,CASSLRGGSNQPQHF
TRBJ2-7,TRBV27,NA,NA,TGTGCCAGCAGTAAACGTCCGGGAGAGCTGAGGGAGCAGTACTTC,CASSKRPGELREQYF
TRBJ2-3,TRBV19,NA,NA,TGTGCCAGTAGGACACGCACTAGCACAGATACGCAGTATTTT,CASRTRTSTDTQYF
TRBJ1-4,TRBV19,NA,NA,TGTGCCAGTACAATCGGAGGGGTCGGGGCAAAACTGTTTTTT,CASTIGGVGAKLFF
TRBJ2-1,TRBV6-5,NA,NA,TGTGCCAGCAGCCGCTACAATGAGCAGTTCTTC,CASSRYNEQFF
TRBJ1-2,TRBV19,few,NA,TGTGCCACCATAGTGCCCCGGGGGGGCGTCATATCCCTCTATTGCGGCTACACCTTC,CATIVPRGGVISLYCGYTF
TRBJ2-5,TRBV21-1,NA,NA,TGTGCCAGCAGCTCGACAGGGGAAGGGGCTAGCCCGAATAGGCCCCCCATCGAGACCCAGTACTTC,CASSSTGEGASPNRPPIETQYF
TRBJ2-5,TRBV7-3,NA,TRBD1,TGTGCCAGCAGCTCCGGACAGGGGGCAGAGACCCAGTACTTC,CASSSGQGAETQYF
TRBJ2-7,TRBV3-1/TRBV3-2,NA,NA,TGTGCCAGCAGCCCTCAGAACTACGAGCAGTACTTC,CASSPQNYEQYF
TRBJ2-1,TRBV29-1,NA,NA,TGCAGCGGCCGCCCGGACACCTACAATGAGCAGTTCTTC,CSGRPDTYNEQFF
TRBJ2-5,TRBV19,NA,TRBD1,TGTGCCAGTAGCAACTCAGGGGGAGAGACCCAGTACTTC,CASSNSGGETQYF
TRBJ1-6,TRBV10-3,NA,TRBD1,TGTGCCATCAGTGATATAGGACAGGGGGATTCACCCCTCCACTTT,CAISDIGQGDSPLHF
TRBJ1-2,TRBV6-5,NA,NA,TGTGCCAGCAGTCAGGGGAATCATGGCTACACCTTC,CASSQGNHGYTF
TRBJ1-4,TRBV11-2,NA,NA,TGTGCCAGCAGCTTAGGGGGACAATCTGTTTTT,CASSLGGQSVF
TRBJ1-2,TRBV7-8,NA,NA,TGTGCCAGCAGCCTAGGTACAGGATCGAACTATGGCTACACCTTC,CASSLGTGSNYGYTF
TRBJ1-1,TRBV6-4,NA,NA,TGTGCCAGCAGTGCCGACATGAACACTGAAGCTTTCTTT,CASSADMNTEAFF
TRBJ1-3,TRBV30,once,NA,TGTGCCTGTATTTCGCACGGCAGGGGCTCTGGAAACACCATATATTTT,CACISHGRGSGNTIYF
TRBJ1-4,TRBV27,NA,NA,TGTGCCAGCAGTTTATGGGGGGAGGTGGGGGAAAAACTGTTTTTT,CASSLWGEVGEKLFF
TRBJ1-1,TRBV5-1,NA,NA,TGCGCCAGCAGCTCCACCAGGGAGGGGTCCTCCTCCATGAACACTGAAGCTTTCTTT,CASSSTREGSSSMNTEAFF
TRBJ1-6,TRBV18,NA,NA,TGTGCCAGCTCACGTTGGACATCTGATTCACCCCTCCACTTT,CASSRWTSDSPLHF
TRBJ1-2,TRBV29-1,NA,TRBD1,TGCAGCGTTGAAGATTGGAACAGGGGGCTGCTGAACTATGGCTACACCTTC,CSVEDWNRGLLNYGYTF
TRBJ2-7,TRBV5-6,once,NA,TGTGCCAGCAGCCATTCCCGGGAGCAGTACTTC,CASSHSREQYF
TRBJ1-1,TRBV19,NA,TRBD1,TGTGCCAGTAGTACCGGCTCCGGACAGGGTTTTTTTTTCGCTGAAGCTTTCTTT,CASSTGSGQGFFFAEAFF
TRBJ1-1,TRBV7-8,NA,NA,TGTGCCAGCAGCTTTCGTCCGGGACTCTTGAACACTGAAGCTTTCTTT,CASSFRPGLLNTEAFF
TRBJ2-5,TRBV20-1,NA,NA,TGCAGTGCTAGTGAGGCTAGGGAGACCCAGTACTTC,CSASEARETQYF